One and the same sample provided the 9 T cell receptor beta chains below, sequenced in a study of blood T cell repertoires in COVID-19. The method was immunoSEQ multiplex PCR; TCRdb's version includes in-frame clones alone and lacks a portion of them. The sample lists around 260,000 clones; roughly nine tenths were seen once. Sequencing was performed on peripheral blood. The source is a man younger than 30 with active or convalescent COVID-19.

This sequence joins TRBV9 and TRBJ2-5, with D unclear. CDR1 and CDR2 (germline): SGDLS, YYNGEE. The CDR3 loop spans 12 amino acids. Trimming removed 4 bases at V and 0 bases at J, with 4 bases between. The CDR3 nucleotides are TGTGCCAGCAGCACAAACCAAGAGACCCAGTACTTC. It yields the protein CASSTNQETQYF.

This CDR3 is CASSATGGGSPLHF. The CDR3 nucleotides are TGTGCCAGCAGCGCTACAGGGGGTGGCTCACCCCTCCACTTT. The J gene is TRBJ1-6, the V gene TRBV9; 8 bases agree with TRBD1. CDR1 and CDR2 from the germline V gene are SGDLS and YYNGEE. J was trimmed by 10 bases and V by 3 bases; bases with no gene match: 6. The CDR3 contains 14 residues.

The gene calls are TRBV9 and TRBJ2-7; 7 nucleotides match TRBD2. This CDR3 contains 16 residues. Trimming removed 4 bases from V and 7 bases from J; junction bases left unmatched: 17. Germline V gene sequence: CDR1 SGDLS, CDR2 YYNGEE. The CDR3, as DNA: TGTGCCAGCAGCAAGGAGGGGTCTAGCGGTATGGGGGAGCAGTACTTC. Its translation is CASSKEGSSGMGEQYF.

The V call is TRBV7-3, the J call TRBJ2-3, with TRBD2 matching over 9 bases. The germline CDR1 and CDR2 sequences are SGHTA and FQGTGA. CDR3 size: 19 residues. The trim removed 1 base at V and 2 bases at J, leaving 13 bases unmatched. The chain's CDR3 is CASSLIAGVPGDHTDTQYF. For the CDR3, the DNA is TGTGCCAGCAGCTTAATAGCGGGAGTCCCCGGGGATCACACAGATACGCAGTATTTT.

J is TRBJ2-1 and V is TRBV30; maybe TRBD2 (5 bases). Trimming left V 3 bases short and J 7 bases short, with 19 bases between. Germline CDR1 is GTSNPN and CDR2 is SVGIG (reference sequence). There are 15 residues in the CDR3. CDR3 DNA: TGTGCCTGGAGCCATTTAAGCGACTACCTTAATGAGCAGTTCTTC. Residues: CAWSHLSDYLNEQFF.

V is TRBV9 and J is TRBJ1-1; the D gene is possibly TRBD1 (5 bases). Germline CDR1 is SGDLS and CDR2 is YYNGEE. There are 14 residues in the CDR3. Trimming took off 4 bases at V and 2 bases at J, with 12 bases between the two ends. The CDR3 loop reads CASSQAGYNTEAFF. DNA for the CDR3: TGTGCCAGCAGCCAGGCAGGGTATAACACTGAAGCTTTCTTT.

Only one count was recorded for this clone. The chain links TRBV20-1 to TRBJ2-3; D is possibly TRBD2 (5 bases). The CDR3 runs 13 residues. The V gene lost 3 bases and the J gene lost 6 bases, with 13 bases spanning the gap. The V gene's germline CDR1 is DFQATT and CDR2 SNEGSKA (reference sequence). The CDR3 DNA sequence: TGCAGTGCTAGTAGTACGGGGTCGGATACGCAGTATTTT. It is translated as CSASSTGSDTQYF.

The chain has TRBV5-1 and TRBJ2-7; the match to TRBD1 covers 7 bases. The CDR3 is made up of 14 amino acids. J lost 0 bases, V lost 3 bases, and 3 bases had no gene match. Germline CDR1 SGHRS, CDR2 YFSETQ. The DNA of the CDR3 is TGCGCCAGCAGCTCCGGGGACAGCTCCTACGAGCAGTACTTC. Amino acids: CASSSGDSSYEQYF.

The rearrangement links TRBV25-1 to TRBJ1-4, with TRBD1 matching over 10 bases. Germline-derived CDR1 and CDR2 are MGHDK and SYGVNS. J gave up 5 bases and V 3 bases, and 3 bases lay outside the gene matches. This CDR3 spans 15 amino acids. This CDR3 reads CASSDLGQGNEKLFF. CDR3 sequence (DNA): TGTGCCAGCAGTGACTTGGGACAGGGGAATGAAAAACTGTTTTTT.